This is a list of T cell receptor beta chains from one sample in a study of CD8 T cells in ankylosing spondylitis. TCRdb ran MiXCR on the 5' RACE reads and lists one entry per CDR3 protein. Of around 480,000 distinct CDR3 sequences in the sample, 17% were seen once. The sample consisted of blood, either unsorted or a sorted T cell fraction (not recorded which). The receptors were sampled from a male donor with ankylosing spondylitis. CDR3s include the opening cysteine and the closing phenylalanine or tryptophan. Each record gives: D gene, V gene, clone size, CDR3 length, J gene, CDR3 DNA, CDR3 protein. A D gene is named only where the DNA matches it firmly. Rows give clone size only sometimes, using once, few, many, or a class for an expanded clone.

>.|TRBV7-6|.|17|TRBJ2-7
TGTGCCAGCAGCTTAGTCGGGTCACCCGAGGCCCTATACGAGCAGTACTTC
CASSLVGSPEALYEQYF
>.|TRBV3-1|few|14|TRBJ1-4
TGTGCCAGCAGTCCGGACACTCGGAATGAAAAACTGTTTTTT
CASSPDTRNEKLFF
>.|TRBV5-1|many|15|TRBJ1-3
TGCGCCAGCAGCTTGGAAGGGTTCACTGGAAACACCATATATTTT
CASSLEGFTGNTIYF
>TRBD2|TRBV5-1|many|16|TRBJ2-3
TGCGCCAGCAGCTTGGAGAGCGGGGGGTACACAGATACGCAGTATTTT
CASSLESGGYTDTQYF
>.|TRBV6-5|few|14|TRBJ2-2
TGTGCCAGCAGTTACGGAGGCCAACTCTGGGAGCTGTTTTTT
CASSYGGQLWELFF
>TRBD2|TRBV15|few|15|TRBJ2-1
TGTGCCACCAGCAGAGGATTAGCGGGAGTCAATGAGCAGTTCTTC
CATSRGLAGVNEQFF
>TRBD1|TRBV27|few|15|TRBJ1-4
TGTGCCAGCAGTTTATCGGGGACAGGGAGGGAAAAACTGTTTTTT
CASSLSGTGREKLFF
>.|TRBV20-1|.|16|TRBJ2-1
TGCAGTGCGACCTCGTGGGGCGGTACCTCCTACAATGAGCAGTTCTTC
CSATSWGGTSYNEQFF
>.|TRBV2|few|11|TRBJ2-5
TGTGCCAGCACCCTCGAAGAGACCCAGTACTTC
CASTLEETQYF
>.|TRBV7-2|few|13|TRBJ2-7
TGTGCCAGCAGCTTAACAGGGCTGGACGAGCAGTACTTC
CASSLTGLDEQYF
>TRBD2|TRBV11-1|.|18|TRBJ2-1
TGTGCCAGCAGCGACGGGACTAGCGGGAGTCGAGCCTACAATGAGCAGTTCTTC
CASSDGTSGSRAYNEQFF
>.|TRBV5-1|.|14|TRBJ1-1
TGCGCCAGCAAGTACAGCCTCCATGGGACTGAAGCTTTCTTT
CASKYSLHGTEAFF